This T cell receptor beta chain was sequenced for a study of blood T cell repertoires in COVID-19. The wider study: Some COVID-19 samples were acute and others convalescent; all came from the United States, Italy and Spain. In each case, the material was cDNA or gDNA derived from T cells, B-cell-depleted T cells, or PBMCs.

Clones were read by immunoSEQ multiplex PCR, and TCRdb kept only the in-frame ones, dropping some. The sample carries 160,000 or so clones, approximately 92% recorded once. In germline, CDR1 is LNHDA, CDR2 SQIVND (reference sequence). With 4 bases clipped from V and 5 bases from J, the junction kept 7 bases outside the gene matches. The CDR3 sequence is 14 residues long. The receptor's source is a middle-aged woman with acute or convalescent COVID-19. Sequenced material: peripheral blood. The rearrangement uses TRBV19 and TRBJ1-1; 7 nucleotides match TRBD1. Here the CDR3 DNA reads TGTGCCAGTAGTAGAGTCACAGGGGAGACTGAAGCTTTCTTT. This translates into CASSRVTGETEAFF.